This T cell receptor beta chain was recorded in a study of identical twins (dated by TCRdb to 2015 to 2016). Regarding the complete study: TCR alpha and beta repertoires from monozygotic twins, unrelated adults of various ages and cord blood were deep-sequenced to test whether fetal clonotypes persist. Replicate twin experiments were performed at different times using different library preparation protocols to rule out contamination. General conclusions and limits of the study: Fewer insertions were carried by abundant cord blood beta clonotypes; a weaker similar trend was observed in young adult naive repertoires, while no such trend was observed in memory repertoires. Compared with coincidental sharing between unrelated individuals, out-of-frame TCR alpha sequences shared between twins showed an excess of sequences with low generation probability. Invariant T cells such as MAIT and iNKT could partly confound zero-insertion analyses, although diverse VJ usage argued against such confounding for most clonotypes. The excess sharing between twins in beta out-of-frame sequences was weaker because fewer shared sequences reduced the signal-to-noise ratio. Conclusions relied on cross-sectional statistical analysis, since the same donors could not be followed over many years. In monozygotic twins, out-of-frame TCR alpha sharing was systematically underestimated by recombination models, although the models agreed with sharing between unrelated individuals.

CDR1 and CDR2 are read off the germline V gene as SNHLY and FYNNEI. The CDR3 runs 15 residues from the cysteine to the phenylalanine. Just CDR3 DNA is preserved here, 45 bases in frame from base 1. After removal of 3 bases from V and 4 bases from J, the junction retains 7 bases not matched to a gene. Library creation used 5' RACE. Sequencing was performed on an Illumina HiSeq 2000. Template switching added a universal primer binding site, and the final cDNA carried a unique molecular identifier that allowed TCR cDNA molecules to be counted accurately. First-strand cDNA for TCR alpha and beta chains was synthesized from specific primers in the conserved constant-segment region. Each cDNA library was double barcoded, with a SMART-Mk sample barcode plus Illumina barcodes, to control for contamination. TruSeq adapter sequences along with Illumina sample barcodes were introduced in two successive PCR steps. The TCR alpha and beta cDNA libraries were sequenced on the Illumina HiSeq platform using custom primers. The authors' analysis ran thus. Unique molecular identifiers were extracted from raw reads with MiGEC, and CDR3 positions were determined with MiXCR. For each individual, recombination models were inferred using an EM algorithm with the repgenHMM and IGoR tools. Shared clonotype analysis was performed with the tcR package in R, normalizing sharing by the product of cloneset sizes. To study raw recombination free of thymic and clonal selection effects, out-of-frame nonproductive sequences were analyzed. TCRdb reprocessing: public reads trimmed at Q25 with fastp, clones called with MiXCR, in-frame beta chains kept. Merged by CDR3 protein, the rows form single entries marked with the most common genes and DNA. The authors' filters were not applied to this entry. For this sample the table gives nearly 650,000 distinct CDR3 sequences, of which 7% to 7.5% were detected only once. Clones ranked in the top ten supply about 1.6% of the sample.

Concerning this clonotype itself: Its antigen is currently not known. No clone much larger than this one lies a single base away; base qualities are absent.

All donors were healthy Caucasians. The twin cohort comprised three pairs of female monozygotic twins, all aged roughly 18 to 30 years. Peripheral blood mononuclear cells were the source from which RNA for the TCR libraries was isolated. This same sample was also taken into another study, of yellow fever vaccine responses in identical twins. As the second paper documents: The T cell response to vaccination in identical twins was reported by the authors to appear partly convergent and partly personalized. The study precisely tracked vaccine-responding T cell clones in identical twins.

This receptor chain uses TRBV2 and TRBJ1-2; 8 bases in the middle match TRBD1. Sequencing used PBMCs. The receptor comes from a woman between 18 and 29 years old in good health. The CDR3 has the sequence CASSDPTGATYGYTF. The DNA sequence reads TGTGCCAGCAGTGATCCGACAGGGGCAACCTATGGCTACACCTTC.